This T cell receptor (beta chain) is from a study of PD-1 blockade in classical Hodgkin lymphoma. Relapse after autologous stem cell transplantation occurred in every patient, and brentuximab vedotin exposure varied. Germline CDR1 and CDR2: SGHRS and YFSETQ. The length of the CDR3 is 14 residues. J gave up 4 bases and V 4 bases, and 7 bases lay outside the gene matches. Measured with immunoSEQ multiplex PCR; TCRdb has only the in-frame clones, and not every one. The sample holds more than 55,000 clones, approximately 90% seen once. This sequence joins TRBV5-1 and TRBJ2-5; 7 positions agree with TRBD2. Source: peripheral blood mononuclear cells (PBMCs), taken before the second cycle of nivolumab. This clonotype was obtained from a human donor with classical Hodgkin lymphoma. DNA of the CDR3: TGCGCCAGCAGCGAAGGAGGGAGGGGAGAGACCCAGTACTTC. Its translation: CASSEGGRGETQYF.